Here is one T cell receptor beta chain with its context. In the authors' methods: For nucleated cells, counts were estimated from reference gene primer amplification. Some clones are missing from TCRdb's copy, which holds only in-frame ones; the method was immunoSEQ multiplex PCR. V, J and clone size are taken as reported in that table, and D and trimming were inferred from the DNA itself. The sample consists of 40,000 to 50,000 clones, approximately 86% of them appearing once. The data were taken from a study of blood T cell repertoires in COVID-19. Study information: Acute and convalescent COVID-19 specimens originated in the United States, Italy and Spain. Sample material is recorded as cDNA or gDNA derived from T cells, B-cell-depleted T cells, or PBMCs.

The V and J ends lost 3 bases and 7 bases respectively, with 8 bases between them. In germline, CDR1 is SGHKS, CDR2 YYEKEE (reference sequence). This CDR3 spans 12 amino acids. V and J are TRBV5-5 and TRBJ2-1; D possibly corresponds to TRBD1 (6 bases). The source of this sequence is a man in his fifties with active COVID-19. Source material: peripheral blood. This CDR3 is CASSSTGNEQFF. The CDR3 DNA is TGTGCCAGCAGCTCGACAGGTAATGAGCAGTTCTTC.